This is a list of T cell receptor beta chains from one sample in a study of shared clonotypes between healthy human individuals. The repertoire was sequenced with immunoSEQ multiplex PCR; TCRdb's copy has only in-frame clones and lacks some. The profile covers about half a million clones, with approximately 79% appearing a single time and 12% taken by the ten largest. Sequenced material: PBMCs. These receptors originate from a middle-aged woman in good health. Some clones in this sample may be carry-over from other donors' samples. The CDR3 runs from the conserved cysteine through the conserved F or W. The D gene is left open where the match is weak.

CASKPGGNTIYF | TGTGCCAGCAAGCCGGGTGGAAACACCATATATTTT | TRBV6-1 | . | TRBJ1-3
CASSFSVGTPTEQFF | TGTGCCAGCAGCTTCTCAGTTGGCACTCCTACAGAGCAGTTCTTC | TRBV5-6 | . | TRBJ2-1
CASSPELAGRTDTQYF | TGCGCCAGCAGCCCCGAGCTAGCGGGAAGGACAGATACGCAGTATTTT | TRBV4-3 | TRBD2 | TRBJ2-3
CASSLGPQGGNQPQHF | TGCGCCAGCAGCTTGGGCCCCCAGGGCGGCAATCAGCCCCAGCATTTT | TRBV5-1 | . | TRBJ1-5
CAISPAGGAAEQYF | TGTGCCATCAGCCCAGCGGGAGGGGCCGCCGAGCAGTACTTC | TRBV10-3 | TRBD2 | TRBJ2-7
CASSSHWGGPRYEQYF | TGTGCCAGTAGTTCCCACTGGGGGGGGCCAAGATACGAGCAGTACTTC | TRBV19 | . | TRBJ2-7
CASSQGAALQETQYF | TGTGCCAGCAGTCAAGGGGCGGCTTTACAAGAGACCCAGTACTTC | TRBV7-2 | . | TRBJ2-5
CASSSQGGTEAFF | TGTGCCAGCAGTTCCCAGGGTGGCACTGAAGCTTTCTTT | TRBV6-1 | . | TRBJ1-1
CASSESFWTGKETQYF | TGCGCCAGCAGTGAGTCTTTTTGGACAGGGAAAGAGACCCAGTACTTC | TRBV10-2 | TRBD1 | TRBJ2-5
CASSRGSSGNTIYF | TGTGCCAGCAGCCGTGGTAGCTCTGGAAACACCATATATTTT | TRBV7-9 | . | TRBJ1-3